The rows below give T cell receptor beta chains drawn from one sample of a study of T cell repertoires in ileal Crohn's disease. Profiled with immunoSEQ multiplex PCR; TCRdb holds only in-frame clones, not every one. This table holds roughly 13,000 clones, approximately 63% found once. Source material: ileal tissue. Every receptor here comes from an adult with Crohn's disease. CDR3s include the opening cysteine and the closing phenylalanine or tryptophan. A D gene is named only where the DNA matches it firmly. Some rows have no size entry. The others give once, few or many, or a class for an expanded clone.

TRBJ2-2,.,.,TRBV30,CAWSVGLDTGELFF,TGTGCCTGGAGTGTGGGGTTAGACACCGGGGAGCTGTTTTTT
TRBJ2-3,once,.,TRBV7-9,CASSLLGDTDTQYF,TGTGCCAGCAGCTTATTGGGCGACACAGATACGCAGTATTTT
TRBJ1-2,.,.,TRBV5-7,CASSLGGSYGYTF,TGTGCCAGCAGCTTGGGCGGCTCCTATGGCTACACCTTC
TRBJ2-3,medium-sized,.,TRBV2,CASAKGPLSDTQYF,TGTGCCAGCGCAAAGGGTCCCCTTTCGGATACGCAGTATTTT
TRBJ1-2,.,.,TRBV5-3,CANTEGLTNYGYTF,TGTGCCAACACGGAGGGCCTAACTAACTATGGCTACACCTTC
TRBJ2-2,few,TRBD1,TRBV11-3,CASSWGQGVTGELFF,TGTGCCAGCAGTTGGGGACAGGGGGTCACCGGGGAGCTGTTTTTT
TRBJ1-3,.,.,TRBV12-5,CASGLDGGNTIYF,TGTGCTAGTGGTTTGGACGGGGGGAACACCATATATTTT
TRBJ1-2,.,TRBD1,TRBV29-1,CSVGGDRGSYGYTF,TGCAGCGTTGGGGGGGACAGGGGTTCCTATGGCTACACCTTC
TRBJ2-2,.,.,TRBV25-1,CASEDRGDTGELFF,TGTGCCAGCGAAGACCGAGGCGACACCGGGGAGCTGTTTTTT
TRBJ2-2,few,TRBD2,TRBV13,CASSAGTSGVGELFF,TGTGCCAGCAGCGCCGGGACTAGCGGGGTCGGGGAGCTGTTTTTT
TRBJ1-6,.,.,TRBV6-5,CASRQTATNSPLHF,TGTGCCAGCAGGCAGACAGCAACTAATTCACCCCTCCACTTT
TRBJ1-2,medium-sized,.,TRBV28,CASSTGQNSGYTF,TGTGCCAGCAGCACTGGACAGAATAGTGGCTACACCTTC
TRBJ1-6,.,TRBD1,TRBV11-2,CASSLSGRQGWISPLHF,TGTGCCAGCAGCTTAAGTGGGAGACAGGGATGGATTTCACCCCTCCACTTT
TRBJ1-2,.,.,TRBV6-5,CASSFGRGYGYTF,TGTGCCAGCAGTTTCGGACGGGGCTATGGCTACACCTTC
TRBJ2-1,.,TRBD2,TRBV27,CASSLKSVGGRQNEQFF,TGTGCCAGCAGTTTAAAGAGTGTTGGCGGGAGGCAGAATGAGCAGTTCTTC
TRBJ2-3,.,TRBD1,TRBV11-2,CASSFGTGDTDTQYF,TGTGCCAGCAGCTTCGGGACAGGGGACACAGATACGCAGTATTTT
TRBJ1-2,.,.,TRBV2,CASSDRPQGSLTF,TGTGCCAGCAGTGATAGGCCTCAGGGGTCTCTAACCTTC
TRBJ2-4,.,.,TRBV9,CASSVDGGAKNIQYF,TGTGCCAGCAGCGTAGATGGGGGTGCCAAAAACATTCAGTACTTC
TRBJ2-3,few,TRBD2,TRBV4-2,CASSPSGGAEDTQYF,TGTGCCAGCAGCCCTAGCGGGGGGGCCGAAGATACGCAGTATTTT
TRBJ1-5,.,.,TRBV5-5,CASSRDRNQPQHF,TGTGCCAGCAGTCGAGACAGAAACCAGCCCCAGCATTTT
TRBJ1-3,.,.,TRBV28,CATSTESSGNTIYF,TGTGCCACCTCGACCGAAAGCTCTGGAAACACCATATATTTT
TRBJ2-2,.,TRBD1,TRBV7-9,CASSNPGTEAGELFF,TGTGCCAGCAGCAACCCCGGGACAGAAGCCGGGGAGCTGTTTTTT
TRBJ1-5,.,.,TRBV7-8,CASSASGGQGSNQPQHF,TGTGCCAGCAGCGCCTCAGGCGGGCAGGGCAGCAATCAGCCCCAGCATTTT
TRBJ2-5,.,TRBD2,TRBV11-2,CASSPPGGGGEETQYF,TGTGCCAGCAGCCCCCCTGGTGGCGGGGGGGAAGAGACCCAGTACTTC
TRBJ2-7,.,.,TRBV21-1,CATYEQYF,TGTGCCACCTACGAGCAGTACTTC
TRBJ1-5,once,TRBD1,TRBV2,CASMEDRGGNQPQHF,TGTGCCAGCATGGAAGACAGGGGTGGAAATCAGCCCCAGCATTTT
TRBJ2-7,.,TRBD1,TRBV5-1,CASSQGTGSYEQYF,TGCGCCAGCAGCCAAGGGACAGGGTCCTACGAGCAGTACTTC